The 30 T cell receptor beta chains below all came from one sample that was sequenced in a study of T cell responses to AZD1222 COVID-19 vaccine (dated by TCRdb to about 2021). Library prep was done by the immunoSEQ multiplex PCR assay. TCRdb took over this immuneACCESS table, retaining in-frame rearrangements with V and J assigned. Such tables are incomplete; in checked studies, under half of the missing clones stem from an unresolved V gene, and the remainder is unexplained. The sample contains some 130,000 clones, approximately 94% of them found a single time. The top ten clonotypes cover 3.1% of the sample. The label giving this sample's time point can be read as: baseline before first vaccination. Sample: peripheral blood, taken on day 0 of AZD1222 vaccination. The source is an adult in good health.

In its sample, this clone was seen once. V usage is TRBV25-1 and J usage is TRBJ2-1, with TRBD2 matching 14 bases. V was pared by 3 bases and J by 5 bases, with 9 bases of the junction left unmatched. Germline V gene data show CDR1 as MGHDK and CDR2 as SYGVNS. The CDR3 runs to 18 residues. CDR3 sequence: CASSDRRLAGGLDNEQFF. The CDR3 DNA reads as TGTGCCAGCAGTGATAGAAGACTAGCGGGAGGGTTAGACAATGAGCAGTTCTTC. The full variable domain, completed using reference TRBV25-1 and TRBJ2-1, is EADIYQTPRYLVIGTGKKITLECSQTMGHDKMYWYQQDPGMELHLIHYSYGVNSTEKGDLSSESTVSRIRTEHFPLTLESARPSHTSQYLCASSDRRLAGGLDNEQFFGPGTRLTVL.

This chain uses TRBV14 with TRBJ2-5, with D hard to call. Germline assignment: CDR1 SGHDN and CDR2 FVKESK. The CDR3 sequence is 11 residues long. The germline V and J ends were trimmed by 1 base and 7 bases, with 4 bases remaining between them. CDR3 sequence: CASSQVGTQYF. CDR3 DNA: TGTGCCAGCAGCCAAGTCGGGACCCAGTACTTC. Together with reference TRBV14 and TRBJ2-5, the CDR3 gives the full variable domain: EAGVTQFPSHSVIEKGQTVTLRCDPISGHDNLYWYRRVMGKEIKFLLHFVKESKQDESGMPNNRFLAERTGGTYSTLKVQPAELEDSGVYFCASSQVGTQYFGPGTRLLVL.

V is TRBV18 and J is TRBJ2-2; TRBD1 is a possible D gene (6 bases). Trimming stripped 4 bases from V and 2 bases from J, with 14 bases between. The CDR3 covers 16 residues. Germline V gives CDR1 KGHSH, CDR2 LQKENI. CDR3 DNA: TGTGCCAGCTCACGACCGACAGGCGCAAACACCGGGGAGCTGTTTTTT. This gives the protein CASSRPTGANTGELFF.

The genes are TRBV5-5 and TRBJ2-7; the match to TRBD2 covers 11 bases. The CDR3 has 15 amino acids. Germline V gene lookup returns CDR1 SGHKS and CDR2 YYEKEE (reference sequence). V dropped 4 bases and J dropped 3; count of bases not matched to a gene: 6. CDR3 protein: CASSAGTSGYYEQYF. The CDR3 region has the DNA TGTGCCAGCAGCGCGGGGACTAGCGGATACTACGAGCAGTACTTC.

The chain links TRBV9 to TRBJ2-2; possible D gene TRBD1, 5 bases. This CDR3 spans 13 amino acids. The V and J ends lost 7 bases and 3 bases respectively, with 10 bases between them. CDR1 and CDR2 from the germline V gene are SGDLS and YYNGEE. The CDR3 spells CASQGGYTGELFF. CDR3 nucleotides: TGTGCCAGCCAGGGCGGTTACACCGGGGAGCTGTTTTTT.

The chain employs TRBV11-3 and TRBJ2-2, with D maybe TRBD2 (7 bases). CDR3 length: 16 residues. Looked up from germline, CDR1 is SGHNT and CDR2 is YENEEA. Trimming stripped 3 bases from V and 7 bases from J, with 18 bases between. CDR3 coding DNA: TGTGCCAGCAGCTTCTTAGGGGGAGGGCCGTTCGGGGAGCTGTTTTTT. Protein product: CASSFLGGGPFGELFF.

The chain is built from TRBV5-6 and TRBJ1-3, with a weak D call TRBD1 (5 bases). Germline loops: CDR1 SGHDT, CDR2 YYEEEE. This CDR3 region has 15 residues. V lost 4 bases and J 4 bases, leaving 15 bases between the germline ends. CDR3 residues: CASSPVGAGGNTIYF. The DNA for the CDR3 is TGTGCCAGCAGCCCCGTCGGGGCCGGGGGAAACACCATATATTTT.

This chain uses TRBV5-1 with TRBJ1-4; D not resolved. The V end lost 4 bases, the J end lost 8 bases, and 18 bases lay between the germline ends. Germline CDR1 is SGHRS and CDR2 is YFSETQ. The CDR3 is 15 residues long. The CDR3 is CASSPATALREKLFF. The CDR3, as DNA: TGCGCCAGCAGCCCGGCCACAGCCCTGAGGGAAAAACTGTTTTTT.

The rearrangement uses TRBV2 and TRBJ1-2; 7 nucleotides align to TRBD1. J gave up 7 bases and V 7 bases, and 9 bases lay outside the gene matches. The CDR3 spans 13 residues. Germline CDR1 and CDR2: SNHLY and FYNNEI. The CDR3 DNA follows: TGTGCCAGCATTGGGCAGGGGGTTAGTGGCTACACCTTC. It yields the protein CASIGQGVSGYTF.

The genes are TRBV5-1 and TRBJ2-1; 11 nucleotides line up with TRBD1. Germline assignment: CDR1 SGHRS and CDR2 YFSETQ. V gave up 3 bases and J gave up 5 bases; unmatched junction bases: 4. CDR3 length equals 15 residues. DNA of the CDR3: TGCGCCAGCAGCTCCGGACAGGGGGCCCACAATGAGCAGTTCTTC. Amino acid sequence: CASSSGQGAHNEQFF.

The chain recombines TRBV19 with TRBJ1-3; D is possibly TRBD1 (5 bases). The germline V gene encodes CDR1 LNHDA and CDR2 SQIVND (reference sequence). The CDR3 sequence is 15 residues long. Trimming removed 5 bases at V and 4 bases at J, with 15 bases between. The CDR3 sequence is CASSGGPGTGNTIYF. CDR3 in DNA: TGTGCCAGTAGTGGCGGTCCCGGGACCGGAAACACCATATATTTT.

This chain links TRBV6-5 with TRBJ2-6, with D unresolved. The CDR3 covers 15 residues. V was shortened by 7 bases and J by 0 bases, with 10 bases between the two germline ends. CDR1 and CDR2 (germline): MNHEY, SVGAGI. Here the CDR3 DNA reads TGTGCCAGCACCAGAACAGACTCTGGGGCCAACGTCCTGACTTTC. It specifies CASTRTDSGANVLTF.

The chain carries TRBV25-1 and TRBJ2-5; tentative D call: TRBD2 (5 bases). Germline lookup yields CDR1 MGHDK and CDR2 SYGVNS. The V end lost 6 bases, the J end lost 5 bases, and 10 bases lay between the germline ends. The CDR3 loop spans 12 amino acids. CDR3 in amino acids: CASRRDGETQYF. In DNA, the CDR3 is TGTGCCAGCAGGAGGGATGGCGAGACCCAGTACTTC.

The rearrangement joins TRBV19 to TRBJ2-3, with 10 bases aligning to TRBD1. Germline V gene lookup returns CDR1 LNHDA and CDR2 SQIVND (reference sequence). The CDR3 is 16 residues long. Trimming removed 3 bases from V and 4 bases from J; junction bases left unmatched: 7. CDR3 amino acids: CASSMGDRGFPDTQYF. For the CDR3, the DNA is TGTGCCAGTAGTATGGGGGACAGGGGATTTCCAGATACGCAGTATTTT.

The gene calls are TRBV9 and TRBJ1-2, with D perhaps matching TRBD1 (5 bases). Germline V gives CDR1 SGDLS, CDR2 YYNGEE. CDR3 size: 13 residues. V shed 3 bases and J shed 9 bases, with 15 bases lying between them. The CDR3 DNA reads TGTGCCAGCAGCGACCGGGACCGCCACCGCTACACCTTC. It specifies CASSDRDRHRYTF.

CDR3: CASSLVPLVNGYTF. The CDR3 bases are TGTGCCAGCAGCTTGGTCCCCCTCGTCAATGGCTACACCTTC. The chain couples TRBV5-4 to TRBJ1-2; no reliable D call. CDR3 length equals 14 residues. V gave up 0 bases and J gave up 6 bases, with 12 bases separating them. CDR1 is SGHNT and CDR2 is YYREEE in the germline V gene (reference sequence).

The CDR3 region is CASSLARYGYEQYF. In nucleotides, the CDR3 is TGTGCCAGCAGCTTAGCCCGCTACGGGTACGAGCAGTACTTC. The chain recombines TRBV7-9 with TRBJ2-7; D is undetermined. CDR3 length: 14 amino acids. Looked up from germline, CDR1 is SEHNR and CDR2 is FQNEAQ (reference sequence). V lost 0 bases, J lost 4 bases, and 10 bases lay in between.

V is TRBV28 and J is TRBJ2-3; 9 bases fit TRBD2. With V trimmed by 8 bases and J by 4 bases, 7 bases remained unmatched. CDR3 length: 14 residues. Germline values: CDR1 MDHEN, CDR2 SYDVKM. CDR3 region: CASSSGGSADTQYF. DNA for the CDR3: TGTGCCAGCTCAAGCGGGGGGTCGGCAGATACGCAGTATTTT. The complete variable domain, with remaining parts taken from reference TRBV28 and TRBJ2-3, reads DVKVTQSSRYLVKRTGEKVFLECVQDMDHENMFWYRQDPGLGLRLIYFSYDVKMKEKGDIPEGYSVSREKKERFSLILESASTNQTSMYLCASSSGGSADTQYFGPGTRLTVL.

This clone came up once. The V gene is TRBV20-1, the J gene TRBJ2-4; 12 bases match TRBD2. From germline, CDR1 is DFQATT and CDR2 SNEGSKA (reference sequence). The ends lost 3 bases at V and 0 bases at J; junction bases unmatched: 6. The CDR3 is 17 residues long. Here the CDR3 reads CSASGTSGPIAKNIQYF. The CDR3, as DNA: TGCAGTGCTAGTGGGACTAGCGGGCCGATAGCCAAAAACATTCAGTACTTC.

The chain employs TRBV9 and TRBJ1-1; TRBD1 aligns across 7 bases. This CDR3 is 15 amino acids long. The V gene's germline CDR1 is SGDLS and CDR2 YYNGEE. J was trimmed by 3 bases and V by 0 bases; bases with no gene match: 5. The CDR3 DNA reads as TGTGCCAGCAGCGTAGGCCCAGGGGGGGACACTGAAGCTTTCTTT. Its protein is CASSVGPGGDTEAFF.

The CDR3 region is CSASPTENYGYTF. CDR3 DNA sequence: TGCAGTGCTAGTCCCACAGAAAACTATGGCTACACCTTC. The chain uses TRBV20-1 and TRBJ1-2; D not resolved. Germline V gene sequence: CDR1 DFQATT, CDR2 SNEGSKA (reference sequence). V lost 3 bases to trimming and J lost 2 bases, with 10 bases between them. The CDR3 runs to 13 residues.

The CDR3 loop reads CSASARTSGNTIYF. In DNA, the CDR3 is TGCAGTGCTAGTGCCAGGACTTCTGGAAACACCATATATTTT. The chain uses TRBV20-1 and TRBJ1-3, with D uncertain. The CDR3 spans 14 residues. V was pared by 3 bases and J by 1 base, with 10 bases between. In germline, CDR1 is DFQATT, CDR2 SNEGSKA (reference sequence).

The rearrangement links TRBV20-1 to TRBJ1-1, with D unresolved. CDR1 is DFQATT, CDR2 SNEGSKA, per germline (reference sequence). V lost 1 base and J 5 bases, leaving 2 bases between the germline ends. The CDR3 sequence is 10 residues long. The CDR3 loop is CSARVTEAFF. Here the CDR3 DNA reads TGCAGTGCTAGAGTTACTGAAGCTTTCTTT.

CDR3 residues: CASRPIAVEKLFF. CDR3 sequence (DNA): TGTGCCAGCAGACCCATAGCGGTCGAAAAACTGTTTTTT. The V gene is TRBV2, the J gene TRBJ1-4; no definite D call. The CDR3 runs 13 residues. Germline V gene data show CDR1 as SNHLY and CDR2 as FYNNEI. The V end lost 6 bases, the J end lost 8 bases, and 13 bases lay between the germline ends. The full variable domain, with the rest looked up from reference TRBV2 and TRBJ1-4, is EPEVTQTPSHQVTQMGQEVILRCVPISNHLYFYWYRQILGQKVEFLVSFYNNEISEKSEIFDDQFSVERPDGSNFTLKIRSTKLEDSAMYFCASRPIAVEKLFFGSGTQLSVL.

V usage is TRBV7-9 and J usage is TRBJ1-2; 8 bases are a match to TRBD1. Trimming took 2 bases from V and 6 from J; bases not matched to a gene: 5. Germline V gene lookup returns CDR1 SEHNR and CDR2 FQNEAQ (reference sequence). The CDR3 has 14 amino acids. CDR3 sequence (DNA): TGTGCCAGCAGCTTACCCACAGGGGGGCATGGCTACACCTTC. It yields the protein CASSLPTGGHGYTF.

This clone was picked up a small number of times. V and J are TRBV4-1 and TRBJ2-1; unclear D gene. The CDR3 is 16 residues long. V lost 1 base, J lost 0 bases, and 10 bases lay in between. Germline loops: CDR1 MGHRA, CDR2 YSYEKL. CDR3 sequence (DNA): TGCGCCAGCAGCCAAGTTGATCTAGTCTCCTACAATGAGCAGTTCTTC. Its translation: CASSQVDLVSYNEQFF.

This chain connects TRBV10-3 to TRBJ1-3; no firm D call. CDR1 and CDR2 from the germline V gene are ENHRY and SYGVKD. V lost 2 bases and J 2 bases, leaving 7 bases between the germline ends. CDR3 length: 14 residues. DNA for the CDR3: TGTGCCATCAGTGAGGTGGGAACTGGAAACACCATATATTTT. Its translation is CAISEVGTGNTIYF.

This rearrangement joins TRBV7-9 to TRBJ1-2; perhaps TRBD1 as D (5 bases). CDR3 length: 15 amino acids. V shed 5 bases and J shed 0 bases, with 13 bases lying between them. Germline-derived CDR1 and CDR2 are SEHNR and FQNEAQ (reference sequence). The CDR3 coding sequence is TGTGCCAGCAGCCGAAAACAGGAGGCTAACTATGGCTACACCTTC. Translation gives CASSRKQEANYGYTF. Full variable domain (missing parts from reference TRBV7-9 and TRBJ1-2): DTGVSQNPRHKITKRGQNVTFRCDPISEHNRLYWYRQTLGQGPEFLTYFQNEAQLEKSRLLSDRFSAERPKGSFSTLEIQRTEQGDSAMYLCASSRKQEANYGYTFGSGTRLTVV.

V gene TRBV7-2 combines with J gene TRBJ1-5, with unresolved D. There are 15 residues in the CDR3. Trimming removed 1 base at V and 6 bases at J, with 13 bases between. Germline V lookup: CDR1 SGHTA, CDR2 FQGNSA. The CDR3 region has the DNA TGTGCCAGCAGCTTAGTCCCCCGATCAGGTCAGCCCCAGCATTTT. This translates into CASSLVPRSGQPQHF. Based on the CDR3 plus reference TRBV7-2 and TRBJ1-5, the full variable domain is GAGVSQSPSNKVTEKGKDVELRCDPISGHTALYWYRQSLGQGLEFLIYFQGNSAPDKSGLPSDRFSAERTGGSVSTLTIQRTQQEDSAVYLCASSLVPRSGQPQHFGDGTRLSIL.

As DNA, the CDR3 is TGTGCCAGCAGCCTGCAAGCTAGCGGGAGCGCGATTTGGTCTGAGCAGTTCTTC. Translated, it gives CASSLQASGSAIWSEQFF. The genes are TRBV27 and TRBJ2-1; 10 positions match TRBD2. With V trimmed by 6 bases and J by 9 bases, 20 bases remained unmatched. This CDR3 is built from 18 residues. Germline V gene sequence: CDR1 MNHEY, CDR2 SMNVEV (reference sequence).